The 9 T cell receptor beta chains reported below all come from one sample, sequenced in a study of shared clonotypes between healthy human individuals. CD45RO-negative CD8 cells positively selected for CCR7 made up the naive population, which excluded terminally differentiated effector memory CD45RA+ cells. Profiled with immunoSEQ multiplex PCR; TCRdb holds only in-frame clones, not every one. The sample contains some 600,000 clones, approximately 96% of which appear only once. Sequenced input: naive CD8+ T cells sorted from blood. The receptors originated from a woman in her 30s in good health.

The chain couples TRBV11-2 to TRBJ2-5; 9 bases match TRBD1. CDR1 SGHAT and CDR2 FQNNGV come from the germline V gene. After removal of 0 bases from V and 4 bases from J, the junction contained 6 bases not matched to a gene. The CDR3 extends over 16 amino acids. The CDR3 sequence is CASSLEGQGIGETQYF. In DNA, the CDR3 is TGTGCCAGCAGCTTAGAAGGACAGGGGATTGGAGAGACCCAGTACTTC.

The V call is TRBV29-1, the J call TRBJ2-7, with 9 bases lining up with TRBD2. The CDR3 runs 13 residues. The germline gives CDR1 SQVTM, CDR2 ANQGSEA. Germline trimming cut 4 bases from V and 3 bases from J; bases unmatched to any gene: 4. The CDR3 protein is CSVVAREGYEQYF. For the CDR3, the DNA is TGCAGCGTTGTGGCGCGGGAGGGCTACGAGCAGTACTTC.

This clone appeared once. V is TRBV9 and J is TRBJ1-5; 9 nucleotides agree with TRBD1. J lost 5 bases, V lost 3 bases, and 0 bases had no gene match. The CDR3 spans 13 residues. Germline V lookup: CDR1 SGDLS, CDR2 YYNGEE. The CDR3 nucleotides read TGTGCCAGCAGCGGACAGGGGGATCAGCCCCAGCATTTT. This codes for CASSGQGDQPQHF.

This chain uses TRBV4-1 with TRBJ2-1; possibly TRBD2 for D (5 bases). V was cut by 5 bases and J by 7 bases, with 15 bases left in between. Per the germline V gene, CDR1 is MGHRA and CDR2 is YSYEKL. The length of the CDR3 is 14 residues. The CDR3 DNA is TGCGCCAGCAGCAAAGTTGTCGGGGAAAATGAGCAGTTCTTC. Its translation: CASSKVVGENEQFF.

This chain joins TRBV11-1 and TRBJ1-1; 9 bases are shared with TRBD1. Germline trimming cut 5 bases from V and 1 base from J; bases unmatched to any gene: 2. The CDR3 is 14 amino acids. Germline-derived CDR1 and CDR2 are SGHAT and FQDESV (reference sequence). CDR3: CASSAGQGNTEAFF. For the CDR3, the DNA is TGTGCCAGCAGCGCGGGACAGGGGAACACTGAAGCTTTCTTT.

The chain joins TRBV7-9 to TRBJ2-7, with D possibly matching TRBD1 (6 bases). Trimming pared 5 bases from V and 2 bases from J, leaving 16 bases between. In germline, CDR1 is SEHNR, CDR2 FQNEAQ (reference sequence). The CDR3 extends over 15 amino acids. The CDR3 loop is CASSGPETGAYEQYF. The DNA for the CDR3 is TGTGCCAGCAGCGGGCCTGAGACAGGAGCCTACGAGCAGTACTTC.

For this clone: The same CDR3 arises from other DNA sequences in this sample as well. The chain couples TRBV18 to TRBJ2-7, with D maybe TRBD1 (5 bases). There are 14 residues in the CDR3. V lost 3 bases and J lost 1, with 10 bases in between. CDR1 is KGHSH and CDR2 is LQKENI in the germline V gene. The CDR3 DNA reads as TGTGCCAGCTCACCCCCGACAGATTCCTACGAGCAGTACTTC. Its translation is CASSPPTDSYEQYF.

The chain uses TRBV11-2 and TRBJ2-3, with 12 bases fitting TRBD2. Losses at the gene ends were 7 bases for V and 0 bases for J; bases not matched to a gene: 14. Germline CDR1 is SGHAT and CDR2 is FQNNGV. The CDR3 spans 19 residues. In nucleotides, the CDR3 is TGTGCCAGCATCCCCCTCCCGGGACTAGCGGGCGCAAGCACAGATACGCAGTATTTT. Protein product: CASIPLPGLAGASTDTQYF.

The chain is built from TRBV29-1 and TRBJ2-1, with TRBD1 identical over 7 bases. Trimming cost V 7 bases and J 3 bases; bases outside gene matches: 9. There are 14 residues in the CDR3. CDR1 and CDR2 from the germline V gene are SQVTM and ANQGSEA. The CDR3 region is CSADSRDSYNEQFF. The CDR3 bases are TGCAGCGCTGACTCCCGGGACAGCTACAATGAGCAGTTCTTC.